These 14 T cell receptor beta chains share one sample of origin, sequenced in a study of blood T cell repertoires in COVID-19. Measured with immunoSEQ multiplex PCR; TCRdb has only the in-frame clones, and not every one. The sample records under 130,000 clones, about 85% being singletons. Sequenced material: peripheral blood. Every receptor here comes from a man aged 50 to 60 with acute or convalescent COVID-19.

At least ten counts were recorded for this clone. The rearrangement joins TRBV9 to TRBJ1-3; tentative D call: TRBD1 (5 bases). This CDR3 comprises 15 residues. CDR1 is SGDLS, CDR2 YYNGEE, per germline. V shed 6 bases and J shed 4 bases, with 17 bases lying between them. DNA of the CDR3: TGTGCCAGCACCAAAGCTAGGGGAGGCGGAAACACCATATATTTT. As protein: CASTKARGGGNTIYF.

The chain combines TRBV28 with TRBJ2-3; D remains unclear. With 5 bases removed from V and 0 bases from J, the gap between germline ends came to 3 bases. The CDR3 totals 12 residues. CDR1 and CDR2 (germline): MDHEN, SYDVKM. The CDR3 loop reads CASSPSTDTQYF. CDR3 coding DNA: TGTGCCAGCAGTCCTAGCACAGATACGCAGTATTTT.

This sequence joins TRBV11-3 and TRBJ2-1; maybe TRBD2 (6 bases). Germline V CDR1 and CDR2: SGHNT, YENEEA. The V end lost 1 base, the J end lost 2 bases, and 9 bases lay between the germline ends. The CDR3 totals 15 residues. The CDR3 here is CASSLVRGTYNEQFF. CDR3 coding DNA: TGTGCCAGCAGCTTAGTTCGGGGGACCTACAATGAGCAGTTCTTC.

The V gene is TRBV6-1, the J gene TRBJ1-6; 9 nucleotides match TRBD1. This CDR3 comprises 15 residues. Germline V gives CDR1 MNHNS, CDR2 SASEGT. The V gene end was trimmed by 5 bases and the J gene end by 6 bases; junction bases not matched to a gene: 5. The CDR3 loop reads CASSSRDRANSPLHF. The CDR3 nucleotides read TGTGCCAGCAGTTCCCGGGACAGGGCTAATTCACCCCTCCACTTT.

This clone has more than one count but fewer than ten. The chain recombines TRBV30 with TRBJ1-5; 11 nucleotides match TRBD1. The junction had 3 bases not matched to a gene; V was cut back by 4 bases and J by 7 bases. The V gene's germline CDR1 is GTSNPN and CDR2 SVGIG (reference sequence). The CDR3 length is 13 residues. DNA for the CDR3: TGTGCCTGGAAAGGGACAGGGGGGCAGCCCCAGCATTTT. Its translation is CAWKGTGGQPQHF.

This clone was observed once. The chain joins TRBV20-1 to TRBJ2-1, with 8 bases identical to TRBD1. Germline lookup yields CDR1 DFQATT and CDR2 SNEGSKA (reference sequence). This CDR3 region has 13 residues. V trimming: 5 bases; J trimming: 8 bases; junction bases outside the gene matches: 8. CDR3 sequence (DNA): TGCAGTGCTCGTGGACAGGGTGCTGATGAGCAGTTCTTC. Translated: CSARGQGADEQFF.

This chain links TRBV7-9 with TRBJ1-4; 9 nucleotides match TRBD1. V shed 5 bases and J 8 bases; nucleotides not matched to a gene: 6. Germline V gene data show CDR1 as SEHNR and CDR2 as FQNEAQ (reference sequence). The length of the CDR3 is 14 residues. CDR3 sequence: CASSGDREREKLFF. The CDR3 coding sequence is TGTGCCAGCAGCGGGGACAGGGAACGGGAAAAACTGTTTTTT.

This sequence joins TRBV11-2 and TRBJ1-2, with D possibly matching TRBD1 (5 bases). Deletions cut 3 bases from V and 3 bases from J, with 8 bases between. The CDR3 contains 13 residues. Germline V gives CDR1 SGHAT, CDR2 FQNNGV. CDR3 nucleotide sequence: TGTGCCAGCAGCTTGGGGGGATACTATGGCTACACCTTC. Its translation: CASSLGGYYGYTF.

This chain's CDR3 is CASSYSGQNYGYTF. CDR3 in DNA: TGTGCCAGCAGTTACTCCGGACAAAACTATGGCTACACCTTC. The chain joins TRBV6-6 to TRBJ1-2; D perhaps matches TRBD1 (5 bases). The germline V gene has CDR1 MNHNY and CDR2 SVGAGI (reference sequence). V was cut by 0 bases and J by 2 bases, with 7 bases left in between. This CDR3 region has 14 residues.

By its share, this clone is medium-sized. The V and J genes are TRBV19 and TRBJ2-7, with TRBD1 as a possible D gene (6 bases). The germline V gene encodes CDR1 LNHDA and CDR2 SQIVND (reference sequence). The V end lost 7 bases, the J end lost 4 bases, and 14 bases lay between the germline ends. This CDR3 has 13 amino acids. The CDR3 here is CASMGAGWYEQYF. CDR3 sequence (DNA): TGTGCCAGTATGGGGGCAGGTTGGTACGAGCAGTACTTC.

The chain links TRBV7-6 to TRBJ2-7, with D possibly TRBD1 on 6 matching bases. The CDR3 loop spans 16 amino acids. Trimming removed 2 bases from V and 3 bases from J, with 17 bases in between. The germline V gene has CDR1 SGHVS and CDR2 FNYEAQ. The CDR3 protein is CASSLKLGGLRYEQYF. The CDR3 DNA reads as TGTGCCAGCAGCTTAAAGTTAGGGGGTCTCCGCTACGAGCAGTACTTC. The whole variable domain, remainder taken from reference TRBV7-6 and TRBJ2-7, is GAGVSQSPRYKVTKRGQDVALRCDPISGHVSLYWYRQALGQGPEFLTYFNYEAQQDKSGLPNDRFSAERPEGSISTLTIQRTEQRDSAMYRCASSLKLGGLRYEQYFGPGTRLTVT.

The rearrangement uses TRBV28 and TRBJ2-2; D is possibly TRBD1 (6 bases). CDR3 length: 15 amino acids. Trimming stripped 10 bases from V and 7 bases from J, with 22 bases between. The germline V gene has CDR1 MDHEN and CDR2 SYDVKM. CDR3 protein: CATHVGGSAIGELFF. CDR3 nucleotides: TGTGCCACCCACGTAGGGGGTAGTGCCATCGGGGAGCTGTTTTTT.

This clone was counted a few times. The rearrangement links TRBV7-9 to TRBJ1-3, with D maybe TRBD1 (5 bases). Germline loops: CDR1 SEHNR, CDR2 FQNEAQ (reference sequence). Trimming cost V 1 base and J 4 bases, with 17 bases left between them. This CDR3 comprises 17 residues. CDR3 sequence reads: CASSLGLLGTGGNTIYF. Written as DNA, the CDR3 is TGTGCCAGCAGCTTAGGGCTCTTGGGAACAGGAGGAAACACCATATATTTT.

The gene calls are TRBV3-1 (or the pseudogene TRBV3-2) and TRBJ2-5, with 10 positions matching TRBD2. V dropped 0 bases and J dropped 5; count of bases not matched to a gene: 12. This CDR3 has 18 residues. Germline V gene lookup returns CDR1 LGHDT and CDR2 YNNKEL (reference sequence). DNA of the CDR3: TGTGCCAGCAGCCAAGATCGTGGGAGTCTGACTAGCGGGGAGACCCAGTACTTC. Protein product: CASSQDRGSLTSGETQYF.